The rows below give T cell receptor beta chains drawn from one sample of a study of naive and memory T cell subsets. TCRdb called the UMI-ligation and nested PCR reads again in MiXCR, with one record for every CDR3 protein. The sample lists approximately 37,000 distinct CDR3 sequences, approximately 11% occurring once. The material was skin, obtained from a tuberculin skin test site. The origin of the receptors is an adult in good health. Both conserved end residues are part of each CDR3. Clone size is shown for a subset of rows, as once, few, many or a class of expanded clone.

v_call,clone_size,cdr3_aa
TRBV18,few,CASSTTGQPRYNEQFF
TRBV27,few,CASSLSYSSRDTQYF
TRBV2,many,CASSEGWDEKLFF
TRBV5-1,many,CASSLSGSSYNEQFF
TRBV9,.,CASSASGENSPLHF
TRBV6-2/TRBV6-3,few,CASSYGGHEAFF
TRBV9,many,CASSVGEQLYNSPLHF
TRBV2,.,CASSVETGNTEAFF
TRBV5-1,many,CASSLYSLNNEQFF
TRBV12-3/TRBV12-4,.,CASSRAGGVEETQYF
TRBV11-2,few,CASGAGAAYGYTF
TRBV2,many,CASSDWLAGETQYF
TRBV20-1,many,CSASRFYGYTF
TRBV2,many,CASSTGTSGGNEQFF
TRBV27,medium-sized,CASSLYGSRDEQYF
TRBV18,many,CASSPRVWADNEQFF
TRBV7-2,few,CASSPRISTDTQYF
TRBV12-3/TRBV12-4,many,CASSGPNEKLFF
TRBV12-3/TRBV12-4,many,CASSTRSLGEQYF
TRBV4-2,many,CASSQDSWQEENIQYF
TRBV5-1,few,CASSLDQQGMEAFF
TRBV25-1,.,CASSEASGELFF
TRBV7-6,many,CASSLRGGTYNEQFF
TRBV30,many,CAWTVGGTNLEQFF
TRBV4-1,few,CASSQRTSGGIYEQYF
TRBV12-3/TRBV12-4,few,CASSSGRSSYEQYF
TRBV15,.,CATSREGISYEQYF
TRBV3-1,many,CASSRGGFGGMSTEAFF
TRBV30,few,CAWSRSGTYNEQFF
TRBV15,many,CATSREAEPGEQYF
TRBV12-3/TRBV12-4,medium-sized,CASSLRTTSTDTQYF
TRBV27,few,CASSFRDSYNSPLHF
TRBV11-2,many,CASSLGRVTEAFF
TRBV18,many,CASSPARGNYGYTF
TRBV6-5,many,CASSYIGSTNEKLFF
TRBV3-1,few,CASSQDGAAGAYTDTQYF
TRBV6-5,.,CASSYSLPAGGYNEQFF
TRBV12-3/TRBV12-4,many,CASGGQGTGELFF
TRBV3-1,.,CASSQGLAGVYNEQFF
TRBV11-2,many,CASSLDEAFF
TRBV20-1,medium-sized,CSAPWLSGGIGQPQHF
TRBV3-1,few,CASSQGGQLKEADTQYF
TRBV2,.,CASRGGQGAGNYGYTF
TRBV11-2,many,CASSFGAYEEQYF
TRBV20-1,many,CSAREAGAGNTIYF
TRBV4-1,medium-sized,CASSQVQTFEQYF
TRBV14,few,CASSPMSQNYGYTF
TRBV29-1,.,CSVEGYGRAGTTYEQYF
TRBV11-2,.,CASTSGLCMHEQFF
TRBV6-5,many,CASSLTGGTYNEQFF
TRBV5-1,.,CASSLRPGVYNEQFF
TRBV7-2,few,CASSPRSRTSGGRPTRMEEQFF
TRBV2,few,CASSGLTKTSASSYEQYF
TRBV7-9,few,CASSLEAPFLGVTEAFF